The present T cell receptor beta chain was sequenced within a study of T cell changes during pregnancy in multiple sclerosis. The protocol was immunoSEQ multiplex PCR, while the TCRdb copy is restricted to in-frame clones and leaves out a portion. Here the sample spans more than 85,000 clones, 85% to 95% being singletons. The CDR3 totals 13 residues. Per the germline V gene, CDR1 is SGHNT and CDR2 is YYREEE (reference sequence). V dropped 5 bases and J dropped 2 bases, with 10 bases sitting between them. The specimen comprised peripheral blood, sampled after pregnancy. The chain links TRBV5-4 to TRBJ2-5; D unresolved. The TCR originated in a female donor in good health, enrolled as a control in a pregnancy study. The CDR3 nucleotides read TGTGCCAGCAGTGGCGGAGTGCAAGAGACCCAGTACTTC. Translation: CASSGGVQETQYF.